Shown below are 29 T cell receptor beta chains from a single sample sequenced in a study of blood T cells in healthy people across ages. For the second PCR, which ran for about 7 to 11 cycles, a sample-barcoded 5' primer and a J-beta primer mix were used. Via MiXCR, TCRdb re-called the 5' RACE reads, giving one row per CDR3 protein. The sample has around 1,700,000 distinct CDR3 sequences, 28% seen once; the top ten hold about 8%. Source material: blood. The receptors were gathered from a woman aged 25 to 39 in good health.

This clonotype came up a few times. This chain connects TRBV5-5 to TRBJ2-7; D is uncertain. The CDR3 is 15 amino acids. Trimming stripped 0 bases from V and 0 bases from J, with 10 bases between. The germline gives CDR1 SGHKS, CDR2 YYEKEE (reference sequence). The CDR3 loop reads CASSLDAGYSYEQYF. The CDR3 DNA reads as TGTGCCAGCAGCTTGGACGCAGGTTACTCCTACGAGCAGTACTTC. The full variable domain, with the rest looked up from reference TRBV5-5 and TRBJ2-7, is DAGVTQSPTHLIKTRGQQVTLRCSPISGHKSVSWYQQVLGQGPQFIFQYYEKEERGRGNFPDRFSARQFPNYSSELNVNALLLGDSALYLCASSLDAGYSYEQYFGPGTRLTVT.

The chain uses TRBV20-1 and TRBJ2-7, with 8 nucleotides matching TRBD2. Trimming at V came to 0 bases and at J to 5 bases, leaving 9 bases not matched to a gene. The CDR3 totals 15 residues. The germline V gene has CDR1 DFQATT and CDR2 SNEGSKA (reference sequence). The CDR3 coding sequence is TGCAGTGCTAGAGATTTCCGGGGGGGCAAAGACGAGCAGTACTTC. It yields the protein CSARDFRGGKDEQYF.

The J gene is TRBJ2-2, the V gene TRBV5-1; D may be TRBD1 (6 bases). V gave up 0 bases and J gave up 7 bases, with 13 bases separating them. Germline V lookup: CDR1 SGHRS, CDR2 YFSETQ. There are 15 residues in the CDR3. CDR3 amino acids: CASSLVTGTLGELFF. CDR3 nucleotide sequence: TGCGCCAGCAGCTTGGTGACAGGTACCCTCGGGGAGCTGTTTTTT.

The chain employs TRBV7-6 and TRBJ1-2; TRBD1 is a possible D gene (5 bases). Per germline, CDR1 SGHVS and CDR2 FNYEAQ. This CDR3 spans 16 amino acids. Trimming stripped 5 bases from V and 8 bases from J, with 24 bases between. CDR3 residues: CASSILPGLDAIGYTF. CDR3 sequence (DNA): TGTGCCAGCAGCATTCTTCCGGGGCTAGACGCTATCGGCTACACCTTC.

CDR3 sequence (DNA): TGCGCCAGCAGCATAGGATCCTCAGGGACCGCCGGAAACACCATATATTTT. This sequence encodes CASSIGSSGTAGNTIYF. This chain joins TRBV5-1 and TRBJ1-3, with a tentative D call TRBD1 (5 bases). The CDR3 has 17 residues. V was clipped by 4 bases and J by 4 bases, with 21 bases between them. Looked up from germline, CDR1 is SGHRS and CDR2 is YFSETQ.

The chain links TRBV20-1 to TRBJ2-3; D is perhaps TRBD2 (6 bases). From germline, CDR1 is DFQATT and CDR2 SNEGSKA (reference sequence). This CDR3 contains 14 residues. V lost 6 bases to trimming and J lost 1 base, with 14 bases between them. CDR3 in amino acids: CSAPAQRGTDTQYF. The CDR3 DNA follows: TGCAGTGCCCCAGCCCAGCGGGGCACAGATACGCAGTATTTT.

V and J are TRBV28 and TRBJ1-2, with TRBD1 identical over 7 bases. Germline loops: CDR1 MDHEN, CDR2 SYDVKM. The V gene end was trimmed by 7 bases and the J gene end by 7 bases; junction bases not matched to a gene: 9. The CDR3 consists of 13 residues. CDR3: CASTGDRVSGYTF. In DNA, the CDR3 is TGTGCCAGCACCGGGGACAGAGTGAGTGGCTACACCTTC.

The V and J genes are TRBV7-9 and TRBJ2-1; TRBD2 matches at 14 bases. The CDR3 spans 17 residues. V gave up 5 bases and J gave up 5 bases; unmatched junction bases: 8. Germline assignment: CDR1 SEHNR and CDR2 FQNEAQ (reference sequence). The chain's CDR3 is CASSQGLAGEGDNEQFF. CDR3 nucleotide sequence: TGTGCCAGCAGCCAGGGACTAGCGGGAGAAGGGGACAATGAGCAGTTCTTC. Variable domain in full (rest from reference TRBV7-9 and TRBJ2-1): DTGVSQNPRHKITKRGQNVTFRCDPISEHNRLYWYRQTLGQGPEFLTYFQNEAQLEKSRLLSDRFSAERPKGSFSTLEIQRTEQGDSAMYLCASSQGLAGEGDNEQFFGPGTRLTVL.

The CDR3 region has the DNA TGTGCCAGCAGCCTCGAGAGGGCTGAGCAGTTCTTC. As protein: CASSLERAEQFF. The rearrangement joins TRBV7-9 to TRBJ2-1; tentative D call: TRBD2 (5 bases). In germline, CDR1 is SEHNR, CDR2 FQNEAQ (reference sequence). CDR3 length: 12 residues. With 5 bases removed from V and 9 bases from J, the gap between germline ends came to 11 bases.

Comments on this clonotype: Just one base apart from a much larger clone, this may be a read error. The rearrangement uses TRBV29-1 and TRBJ2-4; D unclear. The V end lost 7 bases, the J end lost 13 bases, and 8 bases lay between the germline ends. Germline CDR1 and CDR2: SQVTM and ANQGSEA. The CDR3 totals 8 residues. In nucleotides, the CDR3 is TGCAGCGGTGGAGAGCAGTACTTC. Its translation is CSGGEQYF.

This clonotype turned up a few times. The chain joins TRBV7-6 to TRBJ2-7; D may be TRBD1 (8 bases). V shed 5 bases and J shed 5 bases, with 19 bases lying between them. CDR1 SGHVS and CDR2 FNYEAQ come from the germline V gene. The CDR3 has 15 amino acids. CDR3 nucleotide sequence: TGTGCCAGCAGCCCACAGGGGGGGACGACAGACGAGCAGTACTTC. As protein: CASSPQGGTTDEQYF.

In its sample, this clonotype was seen once. At one end the junction does not follow the germline gene, possibly because of a read error. The chain carries TRBV5-1 and TRBJ2-3, with D perhaps TRBD2 (5 bases). CDR1 SGHRS and CDR2 YFSETQ come from the germline V gene. The CDR3 is made up of 16 amino acids. The CDR3 sequence is CAGSLGATSIADTQYF. Written as DNA, the CDR3 is TGCGCCGGCAGCTTGGGTGCAACTAGTATCGCAGATACGCAGTATTTT.

The rearrangement uses TRBV4-3 and TRBJ2-1; 9 bases agree with TRBD2. The germline CDR1 and CDR2 sequences are LGHNA and YSLEER. The CDR3 consists of 16 residues. V shed 0 bases and J 8 bases; nucleotides not matched to a gene: 8. DNA for the CDR3: TGCGCCAGCAGCCAAGAGGAGGGGACTAGCATGTATGAGCAGTTCTTC. Translating it yields CASSQEEGTSMYEQFF.

This clonotype appeared a few times. The CDR3 DNA sequence: TGTGCCACCCGGATGAACACTGAAGCTTTCTTT. Protein sequence: CATRMNTEAFF. The chain is built from TRBV6-5 and TRBJ1-1, with unresolved D. The CDR3 is 11 residues long. Germline V gene sequence: CDR1 MNHEY, CDR2 SVGAGI. The V end lost 10 bases, the J end lost 0 bases, and 6 bases lay between the germline ends.

At least ten counts were recorded for this clonotype. The chain links TRBV27 to TRBJ2-7; TRBD2 matches 10 bases. The CDR3 spans 14 residues. The ends lost 4 bases at V and 4 bases at J; junction bases unmatched: 4. CDR1 and CDR2 (germline): MNHEY, SMNVEV (reference sequence). The CDR3 loop is CASSSSGSFYEQYF. CDR3 nucleotide sequence: TGTGCCAGCAGTTCTAGCGGGAGTTTTTACGAGCAGTACTTC.

The chain recombines TRBV20-1 with TRBJ2-5; tentatively, D is TRBD2 (6 bases). TRBJ2-1 matches the DNA end more closely, so the J call is doubtful. Germline values: CDR1 DFQATT, CDR2 SNEGSKA (reference sequence). This CDR3 has 15 residues. The CDR3, as DNA: TGCAGTGCTGGGGCGGGCGGGACTTACCAAGAGACCCAGTTCTTC. This sequence encodes CSAGAGGTYQETQFF.

DNA for the CDR3: TGTGCCAGCAGCGAACTAGCGGGATCTCAGAATGAGCAGTTCTTC. Protein sequence: CASSELAGSQNEQFF. J is TRBJ2-1 and V is TRBV12-3 or TRBV12-4, with 10 positions matching TRBD2. The length of the CDR3 is 15 residues. V shed 6 bases and J 7 bases; nucleotides not matched to a gene: 9.

The chain carries TRBV28 and TRBJ2-5; no reliable D call. TRBJ2-4 matches the DNA end more closely, so the J call is doubtful. Germline assignment: CDR1 MDHEN and CDR2 SYDVKM. This CDR3 is 13 amino acids long. The CDR3 sequence is CASSSPLGNIQYF. The CDR3 DNA is TGTGCCAGCAGTTCCCCGTTGGGAAACATTCAGTACTTC.

This chain uses TRBV7-6 with TRBJ2-4; the D gene is possibly TRBD1 (6 bases). From germline, CDR1 is SGHVS and CDR2 FNYEAQ. The CDR3 sequence is 14 residues long. Trimming pared 4 bases from V and 13 bases from J, leaving 20 bases between. CDR3 residues: CASSSDQGRDEQYF. The CDR3 nucleotides read TGTGCCAGCAGCTCGGACCAGGGGCGCGATGAGCAGTACTTC.

This chain connects TRBV6-1 to TRBJ1-4; tentative D call: TRBD1 (6 bases). CDR3 length equals 18 residues. The germline V and J ends were trimmed by 6 bases and 7 bases, with 27 bases remaining between them. Germline V gene sequence: CDR1 MNHNS, CDR2 SASEGT. In nucleotides, the CDR3 is TGTGCCAGCAGCTCCGATGGGGGGGGAAACAGGGTTTGTGAAAAACTGTTTTTT. Amino acid sequence: CASSSDGGGNRVCEKLFF.

The genes are TRBV2 and TRBJ2-3, with TRBD1 identical over 8 bases. This CDR3 is 18 amino acids long. Germline V gene sequence: CDR1 SNHLY, CDR2 FYNNEI. V shed 9 bases, J shed 0 bases, and the junction held 17 bases outside the gene matches. Here the CDR3 DNA reads TGTGCCAGTCGTCCAAGGCGCACAGGGGGAACGAGCACAGATACGCAGTATTTT. Protein: CASRPRRTGGTSTDTQYF.

This clonotype was seen at least ten times. The chain links TRBV2 to TRBJ2-1; 8 bases are a match to TRBD2. Germline values: CDR1 SNHLY, CDR2 FYNNEI. The CDR3 runs 15 residues. The ends lost 5 bases at V and 3 bases at J; junction bases unmatched: 6. The CDR3 region is CASSRTSSSYNEQFF. DNA of the CDR3: TGTGCCAGCAGTCGGACTAGCTCGAGCTACAATGAGCAGTTCTTC.

The chain carries TRBV3-1 and TRBJ2-5; either TRBD1 or TRBD2 may fit D (6 bases each). Trimming removed 10 bases at V and 2 bases at J, with 11 bases between. The CDR3 spans 12 residues. The germline CDR1 and CDR2 sequences are LGHDT and YNNKEL (reference sequence). The CDR3 sequence: CAIKGGQETQYF. CDR3 nucleotide sequence: TGTGCCATTAAGGGGGGACAAGAGACCCAGTACTTC.

V usage is TRBV7-3 and J usage is TRBJ2-1; 9 bases align to TRBD1. The germline V gene encodes CDR1 SGHTA and CDR2 FQGTGA. The CDR3 is made up of 14 amino acids. J was trimmed by 5 bases and V by 5 bases; bases with no gene match: 4. The CDR3 DNA follows: TGTGCCAGCAGCGTACAGGGGGCCGACAATGAGCAGTTCTTC. This sequence encodes CASSVQGADNEQFF.

This clonotype was counted between two and nine times. J is TRBJ2-7 and V is TRBV7-8; D is uncertain. CDR1 SGHVS and CDR2 FQNEAQ come from the germline V gene. The CDR3 loop spans 12 amino acids. V shed 1 base and J shed 8 bases, with 9 bases lying between them. DNA of the CDR3: TGTGCCAGCAGCTTAGACCCCCTAAAGCAGTACTTC. It encodes CASSLDPLKQYF.

This clonotype turned up a few times. At one of its ends the junction is not consistent with the germline gene, which may arise from a read error. The chain employs TRBV29-1 and TRBJ2-6; D possibly matches TRBD1 or TRBD2 (5 bases each). Germline V CDR1 and CDR2: SQVTM, ANQGSEA. The CDR3 runs 15 residues. The CDR3 DNA reads as TGCAGCGTAGGGGACGGGCTCTCTGGGGCCAACGTCCGGACTTTC. Its protein is CSVGDGLSGANVRTF.

This chain joins TRBV7-6 and TRBJ2-5; 7 bases fit TRBD2. After removal of 7 bases from V and 0 bases from J, the junction contained 11 bases not matched to a gene. The CDR3 is made up of 16 amino acids. Germline loops: CDR1 SGHVS, CDR2 FNYEAQ. The CDR3 reads CASTSLGGKYQETQYF. The CDR3 bases are TGTGCCAGCACCTCTCTGGGAGGGAAGTACCAAGAGACCCAGTACTTC.

This rearrangement joins TRBV7-2 to TRBJ1-5; the match to TRBD1 covers 8 bases. V shed 5 bases and J 5 bases; nucleotides not matched to a gene: 11. Germline V gene data show CDR1 as SGHTA and CDR2 as FQGNSA. The CDR3 is made up of 16 amino acids. The CDR3 sequence is CASSTRGGTGYQPQHF. The DNA for the CDR3 is TGTGCCAGCAGCACCCGGGGGGGGACAGGTTATCAGCCCCAGCATTTT.

The rearrangement joins TRBV9 to TRBJ2-3; D is perhaps TRBD2 (6 bases). V shed 3 bases and J shed 6 bases, with 26 bases lying between them. The length of the CDR3 is 18 residues. Per germline, CDR1 SGDLS and CDR2 YYNGEE. CDR3: CASSAPFGMEGSIDTQYF. CDR3 bases: TGTGCCAGCAGCGCCCCCTTTGGAATGGAGGGCTCCATTGATACGCAGTATTTT.